These 19 T cell receptor beta chains originate from one sample sequenced in a study of T cell repertoires in cytomegalovirus infection (dated by TCRdb to 2018 to 2020). The treatment or condition label on this specimen signifies: in vitro stimulation with specific CMV peptide epitopes to enrich CMV-specific T cells. Their antigen targets remain unknown. Data came from an Illumina HiSeq 1500. TCRdb reprocessing: public reads trimmed at Q25 with fastp, clones called with MiXCR, in-frame beta chains kept. Rows with a matching CDR3 protein are joined into one entry that keeps the most common DNA and genes. The sample table shows fewer than 900,000 distinct CDR3 sequences, and roughly 28% are seen once. The top ten clonotypes cover around 12% of the sample. The sequenced sample was cultured CD8+ T cells from PBMCs, obtained from culture after CMV antigen stimulation. The receptor source for this set is a human donor in good health (CMV status not recorded). Some clones in this sample may be carry-over from other donors' samples.

The chain combines TRBV15 with TRBJ1-3; TRBD1 is a possible D gene (6 bases). This CDR3 contains 17 residues. Deletions cut 5 bases from V and 2 bases from J, with 19 bases between. Germline V CDR1 and CDR2: LNHNV, YYDKDF (reference sequence). The CDR3 protein is CATSGDTRDFPGNTIYF. Written as DNA, the CDR3 is TGTGCCACCAGCGGGGACACCAGGGACTTTCCTGGAAACACCATATATTTT. The entire variable domain, with the rest obtained from reference TRBV15 and TRBJ1-3, is as follows: DAMVIQNPRYQVTQFGKPVTLSCSQTLNHNVMYWYQQKSSQAPKLLFHYYDKDFNNEADTPDNFQSRRPNTSFCFLDIRSPGLGDTAMYLCATSGDTRDFPGNTIYFGEGSWLTVV.

The chain carries TRBV7-9 and TRBJ1-5; TRBD1 aligns across 8 bases. The trim removed 5 bases at V and 5 bases at J, leaving 5 bases unmatched. The CDR3 extends over 14 amino acids. Germline V gives CDR1 SEHNR, CDR2 FQNEAQ (reference sequence). CDR3 bases: TGTGCCAGCAGCCCGCCGACAGGGGATCAGCCCCAGCATTTT. Translated: CASSPPTGDQPQHF. Looking up the rest from reference TRBV7-9 and TRBJ1-5 gives the full variable domain: DTGVSQNPRHKITKRGQNVTFRCDPISEHNRLYWYRQTLGQGPEFLTYFQNEAQLEKSRLLSDRFSAERPKGSFSTLEIQRTEQGDSAMYLCASSPPTGDQPQHFGDGTRLSIL.

This clonotype was seen a few times. This chain's CDR3 is CASSVPANPGEPTEAFF. The CDR3 DNA follows: TGTGCCAGCAGCGTCCCGGCCAACCCCGGCGAGCCCACTGAAGCTTTCTTT. The J gene is TRBJ1-1, the V gene TRBV9; D is unclear. This CDR3 is 17 amino acids long. From germline, CDR1 is SGDLS and CDR2 YYNGEE. The ends were cut back, 2 bases at V and 4 bases at J, with 21 bases in the middle. The entire variable domain, with the rest obtained from reference TRBV9 and TRBJ1-1, is as follows: DSGVTQTPKHLITATGQRVTLRCSPRSGDLSVYWYQQSLDQGLQFLIQYYNGEERAKGNILERFSAQQFPDLHSELNLSSLELGDSALYFCASSVPANPGEPTEAFFGQGTRLTVV.

The rearrangement uses TRBV7-2 and TRBJ1-2; perhaps TRBD1 as D (6 bases). The germline V and J ends were trimmed by 1 base and 8 bases, with 17 bases remaining between them. CDR1 SGHTA and CDR2 FQGNSA come from the germline V gene. There are 15 residues in the CDR3. This CDR3 is CASSLVGGAAEGYTF. Written as DNA, the CDR3 is TGTGCCAGCAGCTTAGTAGGGGGGGCGGCGGAGGGCTACACCTTC.

In this sample, this clonotype turned up a few times. In DNA, the CDR3 is TGTGCCAGCACCACGGGACTAGCGGATGAGCAGTTCTTC. Amino acid sequence: CASTTGLADEQFF. The J gene is TRBJ2-1, the V gene TRBV7-9, with 11 positions matching TRBD2. Germline-derived CDR1 and CDR2 are SEHNR and FQNEAQ (reference sequence). J lost 8 bases, V lost 7 bases, and 4 bases had no gene match. The CDR3 extends over 13 amino acids.

This clonotype has more than one count but fewer than ten. The chain links TRBV27 to TRBJ2-7, with a tentative D call TRBD2 (5 bases). There are 15 residues in the CDR3. Per the germline V gene, CDR1 is MNHEY and CDR2 is SMNVEV (reference sequence). Trimming left V 6 bases short and J 0 bases short, with 15 bases between. CDR3 loop: CASSPGMGSSYEQYV. CDR3 sequence (DNA): TGTGCCAGCAGCCCCGGGATGGGTAGCTCCTACGAGCAGTACGTC.

CDR3: CASSFYGLGAYNEQFF. In nucleotides, the CDR3 is TGTGCCAGCAGCTTTTACGGCCTCGGGGCCTACAATGAGCAGTTCTTC. The rearrangement uses TRBV7-3 and TRBJ2-1; maybe TRBD2 (5 bases). V lost 3 bases to trimming and J lost 2 bases, with 14 bases between them. The CDR3 contains 16 residues. In germline, CDR1 is SGHTA, CDR2 FQGTGA.

This clonotype appeared a few times. The chain uses TRBV24-1 and TRBJ2-3, with TRBD2 matching over 14 bases. The CDR3 has 14 residues. Germline V gene sequence: CDR1 KGHDR, CDR2 SFDVKD. Trimming removed 5 bases from V and 10 bases from J; junction bases left unmatched: 4. The CDR3 loop reads CATSVGTSGGAQYF. The CDR3 DNA is TGTGCCACCAGTGTTGGGACTAGCGGGGGAGCGCAGTATTTT.

This clonotype was recorded once. V and J are TRBV28 and TRBJ2-3; possibly TRBD1 for D (6 bases). The CDR3 sequence is 12 residues long. Germline CDR1 is MDHEN and CDR2 is SYDVKM. Trimming took off 6 bases at V and 9 bases at J, with 13 bases between the two ends. For the CDR3, the DNA is TGTGCCAGCAGCCCAGGGGAATCCACGCAGTATTTT. This encodes CASSPGESTQYF. Full variable domain (missing parts from reference TRBV28 and TRBJ2-3): DVKVTQSSRYLVKRTGEKVFLECVQDMDHENMFWYRQDPGLGLRLIYFSYDVKMKEKGDIPEGYSVSREKKERFSLILESASTNQTSMYLCASSPGESTQYFGPGTRLTVL.

The chain employs TRBV6-6 and TRBJ2-7; 10 positions match TRBD1. The CDR3 runs 17 residues. The germline V gene encodes CDR1 MNHNY and CDR2 SVGAGI (reference sequence). The V segment lost 0 bases and the J segment 5 bases; nucleotides outside the gene matches: 10. CDR3 nucleotides: TGTGCCAGCAGTTACTCGCGGTTGGGACAGGGGATGGACGAGCAGTACGTC. Protein product: CASSYSRLGQGMDEQYV.

The J gene is TRBJ1-1, the V gene TRBV27, with a tentative D call TRBD1 (6 bases). Germline assignment: CDR1 MNHEY and CDR2 SMNVEV (reference sequence). Trimming stripped 3 bases from V and 2 bases from J, with 19 bases between. The CDR3 sequence is 17 residues long. The CDR3 spells CASSFIGPRGPNTEAFF. CDR3 coding DNA: TGTGCCAGCAGTTTCATAGGGCCTCGGGGGCCCAACACTGAAGCTTTCTTT.

The V gene is TRBV4-1, the J gene TRBJ1-4; a weak D match, TRBD1 (5 bases). The CDR3 runs 15 residues. The V gene's germline CDR1 is MGHRA and CDR2 YSYEKL. V was pared by 0 bases and J by 7 bases, with 12 bases between. The CDR3 DNA reads as TGCGCCAGCAGCCAAGATCAACAGGACGGTGAAAAACTGTTTTTT. This gives the protein CASSQDQQDGEKLFF.

The chain employs TRBV5-1 and TRBJ2-3; D gene uncertain. Trimming took off 0 bases at V and 6 bases at J, with 11 bases between the two ends. Per germline, CDR1 SGHRS and CDR2 YFSETQ. The CDR3 totals 14 residues. The CDR3 reads CASSLEVGPDTQYF. DNA for the CDR3: TGCGCCAGCAGCTTGGAAGTTGGTCCGGATACGCAGTATTTT.

A few counts support this clonotype. The V call is TRBV7-9, the J call TRBJ2-1, with a tentative D call TRBD2 (6 bases). Trimming removed 8 bases at V and 7 bases at J, with 18 bases between. In germline, CDR1 is SEHNR, CDR2 FQNEAQ (reference sequence). CDR3 length: 14 amino acids. CDR3 nucleotides: TGTGCCAGCGGGGGGAGAGGGCCGGATAATGAGCAGTTCTTC. This translates into CASGGRGPDNEQFF.

This clonotype was observed a few times. The chain is built from TRBV7-6 and TRBJ2-1; 8 bases match TRBD2. This CDR3 is built from 16 residues. CDR1 is SGHVS and CDR2 is FNYEAQ in the germline V gene. The trim removed 0 bases at V and 4 bases at J, leaving 5 bases unmatched. The CDR3 DNA sequence: TGTGCCAGCAGCTTAGCCCCCCGGGGGGGATACAATGAGCAGTTCTTC. Amino acids: CASSLAPRGGYNEQFF.

The chain carries TRBV4-2 and TRBJ2-2, with D tentatively TRBD2 (6 bases). Germline V gene data show CDR1 as LGHNA and CDR2 as YNFKEQ. There are 14 residues in the CDR3. Trimming removed 1 base at V and 6 bases at J, with 9 bases between. CDR3 in amino acids: CASSQAGRSGELFF. CDR3 DNA: TGTGCCAGCAGCCAAGCTGGGAGGTCCGGGGAGCTGTTTTTT.

To note about this clonotype: No conserved phenylalanine or tryptophan is present at the end of the CDR3, so a read error is the likely explanation. The chain uses TRBV14 and TRBJ1-6; D may be TRBD1 (6 bases). Trimming pared 1 base from V and 14 bases from J, leaving 15 bases between. The germline CDR1 and CDR2 sequences are SGHDN and FVKESK. CDR3 length: 14 amino acids. DNA of the CDR3: TGTGCCAGCAGCCAAGGGAACAGGGAAATGGCCCTCCACTGT. Translation: CASSQGNREMALHC.

This clonotype was seen a few times. The chain links TRBV20-1 to TRBJ1-1, with D unresolved. The CDR3 is 13 amino acids. From germline, CDR1 is DFQATT and CDR2 SNEGSKA (reference sequence). The V end was cut by 6 bases, the J end by 6 bases, with 17 bases between. CDR3 DNA: TGCAGTGCCCTCACGCTCCAGCGCCCTGAAGCTTTCTTT. This encodes CSALTLQRPEAFF.

This clonotype was counted ten times or more. V gene TRBV7-2 combines with J gene TRBJ1-1; TRBD1 matches at 9 bases. The CDR3 contains 17 residues. Looked up from germline, CDR1 is SGHTA and CDR2 is FQGNSA. V lost 5 bases and J lost 0; bases outside the gene matches: 10. CDR3 sequence reads: CASSPRDRDDVNTEAFF. Written as DNA, the CDR3 is TGTGCCAGCAGCCCCCGGGACAGGGACGATGTGAACACTGAAGCTTTCTTT.